This TCR beta chain was recovered during a study of T-cell reconstitution after alpha-beta-depleted transplantation in children. This sample's TCRbeta library carried unique molecular identifier barcodes. TCRdb re-analysed the PCR reads in MiXCR, keeping a single row per CDR3 protein. The sample has just over 350,000 distinct CDR3 sequences, about 14% seen once. Many counts were recorded for this clonotype. Germline assignment: CDR1 KGHDR and CDR2 SFDVKD. Trimming left V 8 bases short and J 2 bases short, with 11 bases between. The CDR3 runs 14 residues. The sequence derives from a human donor who donated a stem cell graft to a child with Fanconi anemia. The J gene is TRBJ2-2, the V gene TRBV24-1; D may be TRBD1 (6 bases). The specimen was PBMCs, collected from the stem cell graft. CDR3 loop: CATIRGDNTGELFF. CDR3 sequence (DNA): TGTGCCACCATCAGGGGAGACAACACCGGGGAGCTGTTTTTT.